This is a list of T cell receptor beta chains from one sample in a study of CD8 T cells in ankylosing spondylitis. TCRdb processed the 5' RACE reads anew with MiXCR; each CDR3 protein has one entry. This table holds 750,000 to 850,000 distinct CDR3 sequences, roughly 12% found once. Material: blood, either unsorted or a sorted T cell fraction (not recorded which). These receptors were collected from a male donor with ankylosing spondylitis. Each CDR3 is given with its conserved first and last residue. A D gene is named only where the DNA matches it firmly. Size tells how often a clone was seen (once, few, many) or the class of an expanded clone, and some rows leave it out.

DNA	CDR3	D	V	J	size
TGTGCCAGCAGTTATGAGGATCGATTCTATGGCTACACCTTC	CASSYEDRFYGYTF	NA	TRBV6-2/TRBV6-3	TRBJ1-2	NA
TGTGCCAGCAGCTTAGAAGCCAATCAGCCCCAGCATTTT	CASSLEANQPQHF	NA	TRBV7-2	TRBJ1-5	few
TGTGCCACCAGCAGGCGGCAAACCGGTGAGCAGTTCTTC	CATSRRQTGEQFF	NA	TRBV15	TRBJ2-1	many
TGTGCCAGCAGCTTAGGACAGGGAGGGTTGCACTATGGCTACACCTTC	CASSLGQGGLHYGYTF	TRBD1	TRBV7-9	TRBJ1-2	NA
TGTGCCAGCACCCGGGGGGTTAGCACTGAAGCTTTCTTT	CASTRGVSTEAFF	NA	TRBV28	TRBJ1-1	NA
TGCAGTGCTAGAGATCCCAACATCTTGAACACTGAAGCTTTCTTT	CSARDPNILNTEAFF	NA	TRBV20-1	TRBJ1-1	few
TGCGCCAGCAGTCGAAGAGCTACGAGGGCGAACACCGGGGAGCTGTTTTTT	CASSRRATRANTGELFF	NA	TRBV4-3	TRBJ2-2	NA
TGCAGTGCTAGAAAAAGGTTTTCCGCAAGAGCGGCAAACACCATATATTTT	CSARKRFSARAANTIYF	NA	TRBV20-1	TRBJ1-3	NA
TGTGCCAGCAGCCGAGAGGCCCCAGATACGCAGTATTTT	CASSREAPDTQYF	NA	TRBV7-2	TRBJ2-3	many
TGTGCCAGCGGTCGGGGGGGAGTGAACTACAATGAGCAGTTCTTC	CASGRGGVNYNEQFF	TRBD2	TRBV27	TRBJ2-1	few
TGTGCCAGCAGCGTCCTAGCGGGAGGGCACACCGGGGAGCTGTTTTTT	CASSVLAGGHTGELFF	TRBD2	TRBV9	TRBJ2-2	few
TGTGCCAGCTCAACAGCAACTACGCAGTATTTT	CASSTATTQYF	NA	TRBV6-1	TRBJ2-3	NA
TGCAGTGCTAAGACAGTAATCAATTCACCCCTCCACTTT	CSAKTVINSPLHF	NA	TRBV20-1	TRBJ1-6	NA
TGTGCCAGCAGCTATAGCGGGAATAACAATGAGCAGTTCTTC	CASSYSGNNNEQFF	TRBD2	TRBV11-3	TRBJ2-1	NA
TGCGCCAGCAGCCAAGGGGTAGGGGCGAGGGGCTACACCTTC	CASSQGVGARGYTF	NA	TRBV4-3	TRBJ1-2	few
TGTGCCAGCAGCCTAGGGTCCCTGTCCGACAATGAGCAGTTCTTC	CASSLGSLSDNEQFF	NA	TRBV7-2	TRBJ2-1	NA
TGCAGCGTTGGGTGGCACGGGCTCGAAGAGACCCAGTACTTC	CSVGWHGLEETQYF	NA	TRBV29-1	TRBJ2-5	few
TGCGCCAGCAGCTTGAACACGGGACAGAGCAATCAGCCCCAGCATTTT	CASSLNTGQSNQPQHF	TRBD1	TRBV5-1	TRBJ1-5	many
TGTGCCAGCAGCCCTGGCTGGGAAGAGACCCAGTACTTC	CASSPGWEETQYF	NA	TRBV7-2	TRBJ2-5	NA
TGTGCCAGCAGTCCGTCGACAGGGGTGGGGGGTGGCTACACCTTC	CASSPSTGVGGGYTF	TRBD1	TRBV27	TRBJ1-2	many
TGCAGCGTTAGTCACACTGAAGCTTTCTTT	CSVSHTEAFF	NA	TRBV29-1	TRBJ1-1	many
TGTGCCAGCAGTGGGGACAGGGGGCATAGTACTGAAGCTTTCTTT	CASSGDRGHSTEAFF	TRBD1	TRBV12-3/TRBV12-4	TRBJ1-1	few
TGCAGTGCTAGTTTACACGATAATTCACCCCTCCACTTT	CSASLHDNSPLHF	NA	TRBV20-1	TRBJ1-6	NA
TGTGCCAGCAGAACCGATTCGACTAGCGAGGACGAGCAGTACTTC	CASRTDSTSEDEQYF	TRBD2	TRBV7-2	TRBJ2-7	NA
TGTGCCAGCTCACCGGTGGTAAGGGATACGCAGTATTTT	CASSPVVRDTQYF	NA	TRBV18	TRBJ2-3	many
TGTGCCAGCTCCTTCGGGGGCCGGGCGAACACTGAAGCTTTCTTT	CASSFGGRANTEAFF	NA	TRBV18	TRBJ1-1	NA
TGTGCCAGCAGTTTGATCAACCTTAATGAAAAACTGTTTTTT	CASSLINLNEKLFF	NA	TRBV28	TRBJ1-4	once
TGCGCCAGCAGCTTCGGACAGATTCAAGAGACCCAGTACTTC	CASSFGQIQETQYF	NA	TRBV5-1	TRBJ2-5	few
TGTGCCAGCAGCGTAGGCGCGGGGGGGCACTTCCCTTACAATGAGCAGTTCTTC	CASSVGAGGHFPYNEQFF	TRBD2	TRBV9	TRBJ2-1	few
TGTGCCAGCAACCTGGACACCCTATCACCCCTCCACTTT	CASNLDTLSPLHF	NA	TRBV2	TRBJ1-6	few
TGCAGTGCAACTAGCGACCCCTACAATGAGCAGTTCTTC	CSATSDPYNEQFF	TRBD2	TRBV20-1	TRBJ2-1	NA
TGTGCCAGCAGCTTATTAACCCCCTCTTGGGAGGGCCAGTTCTACGAGCAGTACTTC	CASSLLTPSWEGQFYEQYF	TRBD2	TRBV11-2	TRBJ2-7	many
TGCAGTGCTAGAGATCTTTCTGGACTAGCGGGAATTCGTGAGCAGTTCTTC	CSARDLSGLAGIREQFF	TRBD2	TRBV20-1	TRBJ2-1	few
TGTGCCAGCGACAGGGGACCGTCCTACGAGCAGTACTTC	CASDRGPSYEQYF	TRBD1	TRBV6-2/TRBV6-3	TRBJ2-7	few
TGTGCCAGCAGCAGAGACAGGGCGTTAGGCGGGACTAACTATGGCTACACCTTC	CASSRDRALGGTNYGYTF	TRBD1	TRBV11-2	TRBJ1-2	many
TGCGCCAGCAGCTTCAGTGTCTCTGCTCAGGGGACAGATACGCAGTATTTT	CASSFSVSAQGTDTQYF	NA	TRBV5-1	TRBJ2-3	NA
TGCAGTGCCCCGATCCAAGCTCACTACGAGCAGTACTTC	CSAPIQAHYEQYF	NA	TRBV20-1	TRBJ2-7	few
TGCAGTGCTAGTCGCGGACTACTCGTCTTC	CSASRGLLVF	NA	TRBV20-1	TRBJ2-7	NA
TGTGCCAGCAGGCGGGACAGGCGAATCTCCTATAATTCACCCCTCCACTTT	CASRRDRRISYNSPLHF	TRBD1	TRBV6-1	TRBJ1-6	few
TGTGCCAGCGCGGAGACGGAATTGAACACTGAAGCTTTCTTT	CASAETELNTEAFF	NA	TRBV5-6	TRBJ1-1	NA
TGTGCCAGCAGCCTCCGAGGGATGGCGGGAGGGAAAGAGACCCAGTACTTC	CASSLRGMAGGKETQYF	TRBD2	TRBV7-2	TRBJ2-5	NA
TGTGCCAGCAGTTATCCTAACGCGCACATTCAGTACTTC	CASSYPNAHIQYF	NA	TRBV6-2/TRBV6-3	TRBJ2-4	many
TGTGCCAGCAGTCCGGACAGGGCCGGTAATGAAAAACTGTTTTTT	CASSPDRAGNEKLFF	TRBD1	TRBV12-3/TRBV12-4	TRBJ1-4	many
TGCAGTGCTGGACCTTCTCTAGCGGGATACTACGAGCAGTACTTC	CSAGPSLAGYYEQYF	TRBD2	TRBV20-1	TRBJ2-7	NA
TGTGCCAGCAGACCGGGTGCCTCTGGGGCCAACGTCCTGACTTTC	CASRPGASGANVLTF	NA	TRBV6-1	TRBJ2-6	NA
TGCAGTGCTAGAACTAGCGGTGGGTACGAGCAGTACTTC	CSARTSGGYEQYF	TRBD2	TRBV20-1	TRBJ2-7	many
TGTGCCAGCAGCCAAGAACTAGCGGGAGGGGGCTACGAGCAGTACTTC	CASSQELAGGGYEQYF	TRBD2	TRBV7-2	TRBJ2-7	many
TGCGCCAGCAGCTGGGGACAGAGCTCCTACGAGCAGTACTTC	CASSWGQSSYEQYF	TRBD1	TRBV5-1	TRBJ2-7	NA
TGTGCCAGCAGCTTGTTCGGCGTCATAGGTTCACCCCTCCACTTT	CASSLFGVIGSPLHF	NA	TRBV7-2	TRBJ1-6	few